One sample yielded the 9 T cell receptor beta chains listed below, sequenced in a study of T cells in Graves' hyperthyroidism and ophthalmopathy. There were TCR beta CDR3 regions amplified from RNA transcripts. First-round RT-PCR of the TCR CDR3 relied on the HTBI primer set. One entry per CDR3 protein results from TCRdb running MiXCR on the multiplex PCR reads. The sample contains 400,000 or so distinct CDR3 sequences, roughly 15% of which appear only once. Sequenced sample: blood. These receptors originate from a woman aged 55-70 years with Graves' ophthalmopathy.

This clonotype was seen repeatedly, ten times or more. This rearrangement joins TRBV30 to TRBJ2-1; D is perhaps TRBD1 (6 bases). Germline CDR1 reads GTSNPN; CDR2 reads SVGIG (reference sequence). This CDR3 region has 13 residues. V was cut by 4 bases and J by 2 bases, with 9 bases left in between. The CDR3 DNA sequence: TGTGCCTGGATTGGGACACCCTACAATGAGCAGTTCTTC. This sequence encodes CAWIGTPYNEQFF. Using reference TRBV30 and TRBJ2-1 for the parts outside the CDR3, the full variable domain is SQTIHQWPATLVQPVGSPLSLECTVEGTSNPNLYWYRQAAGRGLQLLFYSVGIGQISSEVPQNLSASRPQDRQFILSSKKLLLSDSGFYLCAWIGTPYNEQFFGPGTRLTVL.

This clonotype was counted only a few times. This chain uses TRBV29-1 with TRBJ2-7, with a weak D call TRBD2 (5 bases). The V gene lost 1 base and the J gene lost 0 bases, with 19 bases spanning the gap. In germline, CDR1 is SQVTM, CDR2 ANQGSEA. The CDR3 is 17 amino acids. Written as DNA, the CDR3 is TGCAGCGTTGAAGGAGGTGCTGAGGACTTGCTCTCCTACGAGCAGTACTTC. Translated, it gives CSVEGGAEDLLSYEQYF.

This clonotype was recorded a few times. This chain links TRBV5-5 with TRBJ2-1; no definite D call. The CDR3 runs to 13 residues. V lost 4 bases to trimming and J lost 11 bases, with 16 bases between them. Germline CDR1 and CDR2: SGHKS and YYEKEE (reference sequence). As DNA, the CDR3 is TGTGCCAGCAGCCTTTCCCCCCCCCAGAAGCAGTTCTTC. It yields the protein CASSLSPPQKQFF. The full variable domain, in which reference TRBV5-5 and TRBJ2-1 provide the parts outside the CDR3, is DAGVTQSPTHLIKTRGQQVTLRCSPISGHKSVSWYQQVLGQGPQFIFQYYEKEERGRGNFPDRFSARQFPNYSSELNVNALLLGDSALYLCASSLSPPQKQFFGPGTRLTVL.

In this sample, this clonotype turned up many times. The chain employs TRBV6-2 or TRBV6-3 and TRBJ1-6; D not resolved. Trimming removed 6 bases at V and 7 bases at J, with 13 bases between. This CDR3 is built from 14 residues. The germline V gene encodes CDR1 MNHEY and CDR2 SVGEGT. CDR3 loop: CASRWQDANSPLHF. The CDR3 nucleotides are TGTGCCAGCAGGTGGCAGGACGCGAATTCACCCCTCCACTTT.

The chain employs TRBV29-1 and TRBJ2-7, with D possibly matching TRBD1 (6 bases). Trimming took off 5 bases at V and 6 bases at J, with 14 bases between the two ends. Germline-derived CDR1 and CDR2 are SQVTM and ANQGSEA. The CDR3 consists of 12 residues. CDR3 sequence reads: CSVTGLKREQYF. CDR3 nucleotides: TGCAGCGTTACAGGGCTGAAACGCGAGCAGTACTTC.

This chain's CDR3 is CASSLVATSTDTQYF. DNA of the CDR3: TGTGCCAGCAGCTTAGTAGCAACTAGCACAGATACGCAGTATTTT. This rearrangement joins TRBV7-2 to TRBJ2-3; D is ambiguous. The CDR3 is 15 amino acids. Trimming shortened V by 1 base and J by 0 bases, and 8 bases separated the two germline ends. Germline V lookup: CDR1 SGHTA, CDR2 FQGNSA.

This clonotype was seen ten or more times. The rearrangement links TRBV20-1 to TRBJ2-3; 8 bases line up with TRBD2. Unmatched junction bases numbered 18, after V lost 6 bases and J lost 1 base. The CDR3 runs to 18 residues. Germline CDR1 and CDR2: DFQATT and SNEGSKA (reference sequence). The CDR3 bases are TGCAGTGCACTTCCGGGACTAGTCCCCCCTTCCGGCACAGATACGCAGTATTTT. Its protein product is CSALPGLVPPSGTDTQYF.

This clonotype appeared a few times. The rearrangement joins TRBV20-1 to TRBJ1-5; D perhaps matches TRBD1 (6 bases). The germline V gene has CDR1 DFQATT and CDR2 SNEGSKA (reference sequence). The CDR3 has 13 residues. Trimming cost V 7 bases and J 6 bases, with 16 bases left between them. CDR3: CSVREGGSQPQHF. The DNA for the CDR3 is TGCAGTGTGAGGGAGGGGGGTAGTCAGCCCCAGCATTTT.

This clonotype was observed at least ten times. V gene TRBV5-1 combines with J gene TRBJ2-1, with 7 bases matching TRBD2. V trimming: 2 bases; J trimming: 4 bases; junction bases outside the gene matches: 9. The CDR3 covers 16 residues. The germline V gene has CDR1 SGHRS and CDR2 YFSETQ. CDR3 residues: CASSLDGAGEYNEQFF. The CDR3 DNA is TGCGCCAGCAGCTTAGACGGGGCGGGAGAATACAATGAGCAGTTCTTC.